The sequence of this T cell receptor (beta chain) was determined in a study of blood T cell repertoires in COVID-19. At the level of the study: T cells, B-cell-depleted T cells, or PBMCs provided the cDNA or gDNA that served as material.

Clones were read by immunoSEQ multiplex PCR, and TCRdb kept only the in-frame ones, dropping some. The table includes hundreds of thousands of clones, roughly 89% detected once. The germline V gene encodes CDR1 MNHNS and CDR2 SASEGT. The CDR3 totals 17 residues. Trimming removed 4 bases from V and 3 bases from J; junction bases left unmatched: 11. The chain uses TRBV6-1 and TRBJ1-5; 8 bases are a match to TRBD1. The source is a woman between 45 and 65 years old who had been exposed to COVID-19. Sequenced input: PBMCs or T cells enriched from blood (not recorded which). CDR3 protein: CASSAGGGTGINQPQHF. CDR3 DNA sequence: TGTGCCAGCAGTGCTGGCGGTGGGACAGGCATCAATCAGCCCCAGCATTTT.